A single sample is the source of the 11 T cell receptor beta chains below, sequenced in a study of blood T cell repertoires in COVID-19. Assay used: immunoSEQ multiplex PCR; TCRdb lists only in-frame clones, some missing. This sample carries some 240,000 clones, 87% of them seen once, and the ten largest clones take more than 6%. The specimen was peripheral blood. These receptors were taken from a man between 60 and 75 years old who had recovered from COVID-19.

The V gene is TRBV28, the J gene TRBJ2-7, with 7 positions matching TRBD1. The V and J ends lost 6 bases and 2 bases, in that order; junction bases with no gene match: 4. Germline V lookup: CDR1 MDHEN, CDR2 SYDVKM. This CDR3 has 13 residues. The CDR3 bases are TGTGCCAGCAGCACGACAGGGCCCTACGAGCAGTACGTC. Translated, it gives CASSTTGPYEQYV.

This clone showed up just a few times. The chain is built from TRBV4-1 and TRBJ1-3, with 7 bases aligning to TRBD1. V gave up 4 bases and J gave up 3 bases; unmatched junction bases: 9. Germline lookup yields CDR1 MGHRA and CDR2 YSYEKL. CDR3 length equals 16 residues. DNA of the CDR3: TGCGCCAGCAGCCTAACAGGGGTGGATCGTGGAAACACCATATATTTT. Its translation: CASSLTGVDRGNTIYF.

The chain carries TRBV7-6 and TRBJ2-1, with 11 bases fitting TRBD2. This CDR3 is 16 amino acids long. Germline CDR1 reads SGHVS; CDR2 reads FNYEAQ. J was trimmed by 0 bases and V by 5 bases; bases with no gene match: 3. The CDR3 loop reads CASSPSGGSSYNEQFF. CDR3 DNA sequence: TGTGCCAGCAGCCCTAGCGGGGGGAGCTCCTACAATGAGCAGTTCTTC.

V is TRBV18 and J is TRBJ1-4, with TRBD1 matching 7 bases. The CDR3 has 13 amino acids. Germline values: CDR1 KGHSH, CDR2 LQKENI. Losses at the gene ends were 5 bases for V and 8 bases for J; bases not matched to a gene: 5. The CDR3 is CASSSQGYEKLFF. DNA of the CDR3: TGTGCCAGCTCATCACAGGGGTACGAAAAACTGTTTTTT.

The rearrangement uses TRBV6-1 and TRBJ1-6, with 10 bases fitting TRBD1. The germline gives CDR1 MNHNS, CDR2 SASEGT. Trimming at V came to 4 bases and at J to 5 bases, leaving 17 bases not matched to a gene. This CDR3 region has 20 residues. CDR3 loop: CASSVLPGQGSLGDNSPLHF. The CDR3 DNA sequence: TGTGCCAGCAGTGTACTTCCGGGACAGGGGTCACTTGGCGATAATTCACCCCTCCACTTT.

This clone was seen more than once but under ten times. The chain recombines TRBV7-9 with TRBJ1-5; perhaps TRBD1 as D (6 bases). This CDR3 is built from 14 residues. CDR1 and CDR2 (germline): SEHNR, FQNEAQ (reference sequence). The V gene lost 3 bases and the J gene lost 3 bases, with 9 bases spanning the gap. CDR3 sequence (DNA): TGTGCCAGCAGCTTGGGGGCTCCCAATCAGCCCCAGCATTTT. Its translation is CASSLGAPNQPQHF.

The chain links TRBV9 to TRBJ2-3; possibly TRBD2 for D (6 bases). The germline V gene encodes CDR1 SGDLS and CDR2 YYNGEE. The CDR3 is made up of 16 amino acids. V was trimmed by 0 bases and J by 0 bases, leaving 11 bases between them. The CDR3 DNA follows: TGTGCCAGCAGCGTAGTGTTCGCGGGGAGCACAGATACGCAGTATTTT. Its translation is CASSVVFAGSTDTQYF.

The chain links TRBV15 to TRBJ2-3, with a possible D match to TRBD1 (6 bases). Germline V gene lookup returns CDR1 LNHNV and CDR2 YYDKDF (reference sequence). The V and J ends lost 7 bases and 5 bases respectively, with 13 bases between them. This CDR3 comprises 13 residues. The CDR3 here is CATNKRTEDTQYF. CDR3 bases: TGTGCCACCAACAAGAGGACAGAAGATACGCAGTATTTT.

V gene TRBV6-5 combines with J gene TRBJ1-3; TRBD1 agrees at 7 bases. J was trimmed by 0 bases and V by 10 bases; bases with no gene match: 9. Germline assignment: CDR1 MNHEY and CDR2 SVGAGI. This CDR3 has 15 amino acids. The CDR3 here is CATQDRLNSGNTIYF. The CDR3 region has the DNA TGTGCCACCCAGGACAGGTTAAACTCTGGAAACACCATATATTTT.

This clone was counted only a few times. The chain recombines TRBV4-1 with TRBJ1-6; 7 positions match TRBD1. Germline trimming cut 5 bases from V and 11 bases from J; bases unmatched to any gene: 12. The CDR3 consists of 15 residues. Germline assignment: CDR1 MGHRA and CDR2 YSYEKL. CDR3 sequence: CASSRNDRATTPLHF. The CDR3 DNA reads TGCGCCAGCAGCAGAAACGACAGGGCCACTACACCCCTCCACTTT.

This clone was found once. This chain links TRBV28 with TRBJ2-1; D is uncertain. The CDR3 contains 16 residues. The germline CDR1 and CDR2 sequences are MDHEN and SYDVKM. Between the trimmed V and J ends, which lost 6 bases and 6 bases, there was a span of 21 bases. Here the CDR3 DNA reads TGTGCCAGCAGAAATCCCGTTGCCGCTTGGGCCAATGAGCAGTTCTTC. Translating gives CASRNPVAAWANEQFF.